One T cell receptor beta chain is described in this entry. Its antigen specificity is not known. The input lacks base qualities; no much larger clone sits a single base away. Library creation used the immunoSEQ multiplex PCR assay. A mixture of 60 forward primers for TCR Vbeta segments and 13 reverse primers for TCR Jbeta segments was used in the multiplex PCR. The CDR3 region of rearranged TCR beta genes was amplified from genomic DNA with a multiplex PCR assay. The Illumina HiSeq System was used to sequence the amplified TCR beta libraries as 87-base-pair reads. Per the authors' processing: A later analysis tallied 70 million to 100 million unique TCR beta chains across the 666 repertoires, and around 9.9 million of those chains were shared by two or more donors. Raw reads were error-corrected and collapsed into unique sequences by a nearest-neighbor algorithm in which closely related sequences were merged to remove PCR and sequencing errors. CDR3 sequences were aligned to IMGT reference sequences to assign V, D and J gene segments. Each retained sequence needed at least a six-nucleotide match to both a V gene segment and a J gene segment. A rearrangement counted as productive if the CDR3 had no stop codons and remained in frame with V and J, and every other rearrangement counted as non-productive. Following IMGT convention, CDR3 was defined as the stretch from the second conserved V-encoded cysteine up to the conserved J-encoded phenylalanine. Sequences without an unambiguous match to a single V gene segment were excluded from the earlier analysis of approximately 600 of the donors. An earlier analysis of fewer than 750 of the donors classified V segments as functional when productive rearrangements were above 56.7% and as segregating when the standard deviation between donors was above 5%. A statistical classification framework was built to diagnose cytomegalovirus status from the catalog of TCR beta chain sequences. In a later analysis, TCR nucleotide sequences were compared against IMGT/GENE-DB human TR gene sequences so that V and J genes could be assigned. Using the TCRdist pipeline, a later analysis assigned CDR3 sequences along with most-parsimonious VDJ recombination scenarios. In a later analysis, each TCR beta chain was defined by its CDR3 amino acid sequence together with its V-gene family, and reads without a unique V-gene family were excluded. A later analysis removed 592 highly shared, low-generation-probability nucleotide sequences to deal with suspected cross-contamination and a sequencing artifact. For each public chain, a later analysis derived a clonal expansion index from normalized ranks of inferred template counts within each repertoire. Generation probabilities in a later analysis came from a VDJ recombination model fitted to out-of-frame rearrangements, and those results were checked against IGoR. A later analysis scored TCR-TCR, TCR-HLA and TCR-CMV co-occurrence with hypergeometric tests, applying a repertoire-size bias correction to TCR pairs. False discovery rates were estimated in a later analysis by permuting HLA or CMV assignments 20 times. A later analysis grouped co-occurring TCRs with DBSCAN, adding TCRdist sequence similarity when clustering within HLA-allele-positive subsets. For co-occurrence clustering, repertoires with fewer than 30,000 or more than 120,000 public chains were excluded, along with four to six repertoires with anomalous nucleotide sharing. This is the immuneACCESS table as TCRdb keeps it, with only in-frame sequences that have V and J called. A part of the clones is gone; compared with another copy, unresolved V genes explain less than half, and the rest is unexplained. V, J and clone size were drawn from that table, and D and trimming were deduced from the DNA. This sample has about 120,000 clones in its table, and roughly 76% of those were observed once. Together, the top ten hold about 16% of the sample.

The cohort consisted of 650 to 850 healthy bone marrow donors. Cohort members were all nominally healthy when sampled, although unrecorded immune exposures were likely present. The donor tested CMV seropositive, placing the donor among the approximately 290 seropositive members of the cohort. Every donor gave a peripheral blood sample, and the peripheral blood mononuclear cells from that sample were used for TCR beta sequencing. The Qiagen DNeasy Blood Extraction Kit was used to extract genomic DNA from the blood cell samples. These data belong to a study of cytomegalovirus exposure and HLA in healthy donors (dated by TCRdb to about 2017). About the investigation overall: An earlier analysis of several hundred of the donors reported approximately 290 Gb of sequence data and around 120 million unique TCR beta sequences from roughly 180 million T cells. To study patterns of TCR occurrence, a later analysis re-analyzed previously published TCR beta repertoires from hundreds of donors and added high-resolution HLA genotyping. All discovery cohort repertoires had been generated using a single sequencing platform. The study profiled the T cell repertoires of hundreds of subjects by immunosequencing and related them to cytomegalovirus serostatus. A handful of DR-DQ haplotypes were handled as single units for association and clustering because linkage in the cohort was strong. Across roughly 420 genotyped donors of the cohort, an average of about 200,000 unique TCR beta nucleotide sequences per donor were sequenced, and approximately 19% of those sequences were non-productive. HLA typing covered class I and class II loci at four-digit resolution. An earlier analysis of roughly 600 of the donors used high-throughput TCR beta sequencing to judge whether each TCR beta V gene segment behaved as functional or pseudogenic. An early release that covered about 640 HLA-typed donors contained approximately 290 gigabases of sequencing data and around 80 million unique TCR sequences. In a later genetic analysis, genome-wide SNP genotypes for about three fifths of the 666 donors were used, and that subset was treated as a discovery cohort. The study aimed to test whether cataloging public T cell receptors could reveal signatures of past pathogen exposure. To predict cytomegalovirus infection status, the study combined high-throughput TCR immunosequencing, statistical association of individual TCRs with disease status, and machine learning. Rather than using new phenotypic data, the later analysis identified candidate immune exposures from TCR beta sequences and from how often those sequences occurred across donors. Of the roughly 420 genotyped donors, 65% to 90% were placed in the genetic ancestry cluster associated with self-reported Caucasian donors. The number of typed donors differed by locus: roughly 620-630 for A, B, C, DRB1 and DQB1; about 520 for DQA1; approximately 610 for DPA1; and roughly 470 for DPB1. Along with the roughly 610-subject first cohort, a separate validation cohort of more than 90 different subjects was used. Alongside the repertoire data, information on donor age, sex, ethnicity and CMV serostatus was compiled.

The CDR3 measures 13 amino acids from cysteine to phenylalanine. Only CDR3 DNA is held: 39 bases, read in frame from base 1. Via the germline V gene (reference sequence), CDR1 is SEHNR and CDR2 FQNEAQ. V drops 4 bases and J drops 8 bases, leaving 14 bases in between. What the authors observed across the whole study: The earlier analysis of some 540 of the donors excluded 15 to 20 rarely observed V segments, including chromosome 9 orphons, because counts were too low. A later genetic analysis associated a missense DCLRE1C variant with V-gene and J-gene trimming of TCR beta chains, and an independent cohort replicated the association. A further reported finding was that TCR beta sequences accurately predicted the HLA-A and HLA-B alleles for most subjects in the first cohort. According to a later analysis, TCR association rates differed among HLA loci, with DRB1 alleles showing the most associated TCRs and HLA-C alleles showing the fewest. A later analysis associated around 16,000 TCR beta sequences with specific HLA alleles at a false discovery rate of 0.05. CMV serostatus was the only immune exposure information available for the cohort. In the study, about 150 TCR beta chains were listed as associated with cytomegalovirus. A later analysis reported that several top co-occurrence clusters appeared linked to parvovirus B19, influenza, CMV and Epstein-Barr virus. The classifier was reported to diagnose cytomegalovirus status with high specificity and sensitivity in both the original and validation cohorts. A later analysis found that HLA-associated TCR beta chains were more clonally expanded and had lower generation probabilities than equally common non-associated chains. Strong co-occurrence of HLA alleles, especially DR and DQ, made assigning TCR associations to individual alleles difficult. Because the 87-base-pair reads could not distinguish some IMGT-functional V segments, including TRBV6-2 and TRBV6-3, those segments were excluded. Correlated functional status among segregating V segments might reflect linkage disequilibrium, but an unknown experimental factor could not be ruled out. Most TCR sequences were seen in very few donors, while some public TCRs were found in many individuals. Roughly uniform sequencing depth across donors was assumed in presence/absence analyses, although this assumption may not hold. An earlier analysis of around 500 of the donors showed that most TCR beta V segments appeared in productive rearrangements either about 87% or about 30% of the time, which broadly matched IMGT annotations. A later analysis found that most CMV-associated TCR beta chains appeared HLA-restricted, with HLA associations seemingly driven largely by CMV exposure. A cluster of highly shared sequence variants was judged likely to be a technical artifact of the sequencing pipeline. According to a later genetic analysis, donors in an Asian-associated ancestry cluster had fewer N-insertions in productive TCRs than the approximately 650-donor mean. HLA typing was unavailable for some donors at each locus, so association tests used only the typed subset. The cohort was sequenced for TCR beta chains only, and without alpha or paired-chain data the features that could be detected were limited. In vitro tests confirmed that a few of the cytomegalovirus-associated TCR beta chains recognize cytomegalovirus antigens. It was suggested by the authors that the approach could potentially be generalized to other disease states and immunological phenotypes.

The sequence was collected from a man between 45 and 60 years old in good health and CMV-seropositive. The chain uses TRBV7-9 and TRBJ1-1; the D gene identity is not certain. What was sequenced was PBMCs. CDR3 loop: CASSSYEDSEAFF. The DNA reads TGTGCCAGCAGCTCCTACGAAGATAGCGAAGCTTTCTTT.